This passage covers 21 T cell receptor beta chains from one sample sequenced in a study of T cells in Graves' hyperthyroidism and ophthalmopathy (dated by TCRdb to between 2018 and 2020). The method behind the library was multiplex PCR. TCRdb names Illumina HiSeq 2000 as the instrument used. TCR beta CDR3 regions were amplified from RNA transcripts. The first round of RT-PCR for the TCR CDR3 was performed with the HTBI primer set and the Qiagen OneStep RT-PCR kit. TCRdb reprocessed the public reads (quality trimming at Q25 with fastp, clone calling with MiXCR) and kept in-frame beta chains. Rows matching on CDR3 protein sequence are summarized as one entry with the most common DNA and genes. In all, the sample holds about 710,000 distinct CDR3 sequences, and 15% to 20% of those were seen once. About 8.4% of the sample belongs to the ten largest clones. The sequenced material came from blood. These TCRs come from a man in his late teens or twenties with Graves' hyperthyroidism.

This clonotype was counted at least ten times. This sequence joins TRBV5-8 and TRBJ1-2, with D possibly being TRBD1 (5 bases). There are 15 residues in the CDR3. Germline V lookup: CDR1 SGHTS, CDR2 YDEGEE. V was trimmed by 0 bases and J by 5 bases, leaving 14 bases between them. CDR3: CASSLASQGWYGYTF. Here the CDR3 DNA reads TGTGCCAGCAGCTTGGCTTCCCAGGGTTGGTATGGCTACACCTTC.

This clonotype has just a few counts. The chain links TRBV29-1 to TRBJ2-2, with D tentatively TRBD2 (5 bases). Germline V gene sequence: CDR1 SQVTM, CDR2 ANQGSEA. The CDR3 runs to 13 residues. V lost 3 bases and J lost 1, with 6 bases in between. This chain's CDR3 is CSVDGENTGELFF. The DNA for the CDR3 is TGCAGCGTTGACGGGGAGAACACCGGGGAGCTGTTTTTT.

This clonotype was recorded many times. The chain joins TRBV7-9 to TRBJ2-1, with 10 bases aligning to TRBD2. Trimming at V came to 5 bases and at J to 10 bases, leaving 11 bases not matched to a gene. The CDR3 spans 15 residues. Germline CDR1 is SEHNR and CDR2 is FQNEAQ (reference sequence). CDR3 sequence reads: CASSPTGTSALEQFF. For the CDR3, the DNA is TGTGCCAGCAGCCCTACCGGGACTAGCGCTTTGGAGCAGTTCTTC. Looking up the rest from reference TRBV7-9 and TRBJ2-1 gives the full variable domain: DTGVSQNPRHKITKRGQNVTFRCDPISEHNRLYWYRQTLGQGPEFLTYFQNEAQLEKSRLLSDRFSAERPKGSFSTLEIQRTEQGDSAMYLCASSPTGTSALEQFFGPGTRLTVL.

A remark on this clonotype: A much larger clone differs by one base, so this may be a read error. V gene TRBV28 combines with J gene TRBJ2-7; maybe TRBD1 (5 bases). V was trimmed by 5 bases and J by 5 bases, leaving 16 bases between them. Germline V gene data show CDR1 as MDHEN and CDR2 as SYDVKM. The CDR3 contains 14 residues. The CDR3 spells CASSPLRGFHEQYF. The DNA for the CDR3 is TGTGCCAGCAGTCCCTTAAGGGGATTCCACGAGCAGTACTTC.

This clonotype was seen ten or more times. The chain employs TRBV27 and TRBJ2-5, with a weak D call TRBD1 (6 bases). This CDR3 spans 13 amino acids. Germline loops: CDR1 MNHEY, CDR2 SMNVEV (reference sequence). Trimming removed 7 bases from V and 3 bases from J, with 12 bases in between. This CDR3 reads CASKTAGEETQYF. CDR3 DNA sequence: TGTGCCAGCAAAACGGCAGGGGAAGAGACCCAGTACTTC.

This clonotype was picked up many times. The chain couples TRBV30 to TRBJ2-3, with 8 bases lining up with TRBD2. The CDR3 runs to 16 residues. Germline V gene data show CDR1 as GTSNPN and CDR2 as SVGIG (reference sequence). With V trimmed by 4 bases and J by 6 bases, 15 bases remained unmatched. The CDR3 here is CAWTSWGSGMPDTQYF. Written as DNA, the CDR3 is TGTGCCTGGACTTCCTGGGGTAGCGGGATGCCGGATACGCAGTATTTT.

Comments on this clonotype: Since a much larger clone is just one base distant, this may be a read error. Written as DNA, the CDR3 is TGTGCCAGCAGTTCCGGGGTAGCCGGCAAGTACGAGCAGTACTTC. Amino acids: CASSSGVAGKYEQYF. The chain combines TRBV12-3 or TRBV12-4 with TRBJ2-7, with TRBD2 as a possible D gene (5 bases). The CDR3 sequence is 15 residues long. V lost 4 bases, J lost 4 bases, and 17 bases lay in between.

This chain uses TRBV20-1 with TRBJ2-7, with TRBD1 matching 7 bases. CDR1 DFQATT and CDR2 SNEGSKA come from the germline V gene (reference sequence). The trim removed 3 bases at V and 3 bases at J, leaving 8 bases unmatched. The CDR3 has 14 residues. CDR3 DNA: TGCAGTGCTAGCCACCTGGGACAGCGCTACGAGCAGTACTTC. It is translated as CSASHLGQRYEQYF.

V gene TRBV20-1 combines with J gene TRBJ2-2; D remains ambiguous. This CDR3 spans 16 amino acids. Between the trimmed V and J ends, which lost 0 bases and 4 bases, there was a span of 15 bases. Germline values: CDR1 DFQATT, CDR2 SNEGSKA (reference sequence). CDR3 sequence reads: CSARDKKRSSTGELFF. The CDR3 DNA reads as TGCAGTGCTAGAGATAAGAAGCGATCCTCCACCGGGGAGCTGTTTTTT.

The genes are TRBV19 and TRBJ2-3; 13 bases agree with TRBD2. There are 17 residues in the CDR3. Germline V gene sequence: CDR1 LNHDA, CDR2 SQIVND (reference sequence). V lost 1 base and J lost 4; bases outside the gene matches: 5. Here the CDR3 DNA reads TGTGCCAGTAGTATAGGGAGGACTAGCGGGAGCGCAGATACGCAGTATTTT. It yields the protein CASSIGRTSGSADTQYF.

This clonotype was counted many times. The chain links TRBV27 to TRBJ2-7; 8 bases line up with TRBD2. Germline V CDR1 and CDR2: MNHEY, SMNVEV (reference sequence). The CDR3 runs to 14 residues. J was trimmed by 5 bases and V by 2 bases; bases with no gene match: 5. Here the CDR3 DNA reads TGTGCCAGCAGTTTAAGCGGGAGAGGAGACGAGCAGTACTTC. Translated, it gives CASSLSGRGDEQYF.

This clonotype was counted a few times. The CDR3 is CSVRGGETQYF. CDR3 in DNA: TGCAGTGTCAGGGGGGGAGAGACCCAGTACTTC. V gene TRBV20-1 combines with J gene TRBJ2-5, with D perhaps matching TRBD1 or TRBD2 (7 bases each). The CDR3 totals 11 residues. Trimming removed 7 bases from V and 4 bases from J, with 10 bases in between. Germline-derived CDR1 and CDR2 are DFQATT and SNEGSKA (reference sequence).

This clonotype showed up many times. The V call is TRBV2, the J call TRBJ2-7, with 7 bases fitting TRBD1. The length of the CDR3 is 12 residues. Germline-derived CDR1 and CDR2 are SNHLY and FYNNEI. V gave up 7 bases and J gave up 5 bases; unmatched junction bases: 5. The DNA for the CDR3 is TGTGCCAGCACCCTCGACAGGGACGAGCAGTACTTC. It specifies CASTLDRDEQYF.

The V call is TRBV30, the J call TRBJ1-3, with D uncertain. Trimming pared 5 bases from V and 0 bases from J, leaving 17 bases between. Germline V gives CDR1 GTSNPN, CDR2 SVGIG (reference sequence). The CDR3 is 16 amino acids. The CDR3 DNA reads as TGTGCCTGGTTTATTCCAGGCGGTCGCTCTGGAAACACCATATATTTT. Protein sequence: CAWFIPGGRSGNTIYF.

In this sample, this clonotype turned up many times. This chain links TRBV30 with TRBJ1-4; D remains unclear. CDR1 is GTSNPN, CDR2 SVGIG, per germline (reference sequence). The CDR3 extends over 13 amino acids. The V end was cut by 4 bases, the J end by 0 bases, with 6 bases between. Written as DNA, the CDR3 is TGTGCCTGGAACGGGGCAACTAATGAAAAACTGTTTTTT. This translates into CAWNGATNEKLFF.

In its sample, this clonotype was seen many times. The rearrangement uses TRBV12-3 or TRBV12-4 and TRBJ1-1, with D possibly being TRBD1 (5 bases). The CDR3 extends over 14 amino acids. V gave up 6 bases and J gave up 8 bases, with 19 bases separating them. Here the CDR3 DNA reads TGTGCCAGCAGCTACACTCGCAGGGCAGCCGAAGCTTTCTTT. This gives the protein CASSYTRRAAEAFF.

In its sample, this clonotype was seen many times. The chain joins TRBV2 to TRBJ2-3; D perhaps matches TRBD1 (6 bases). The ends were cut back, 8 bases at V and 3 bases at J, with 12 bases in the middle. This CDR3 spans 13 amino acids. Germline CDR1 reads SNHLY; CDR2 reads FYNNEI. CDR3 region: CASGSRGTDTQYF. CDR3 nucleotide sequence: TGTGCCAGCGGGAGTAGGGGGACAGATACGCAGTATTTT.

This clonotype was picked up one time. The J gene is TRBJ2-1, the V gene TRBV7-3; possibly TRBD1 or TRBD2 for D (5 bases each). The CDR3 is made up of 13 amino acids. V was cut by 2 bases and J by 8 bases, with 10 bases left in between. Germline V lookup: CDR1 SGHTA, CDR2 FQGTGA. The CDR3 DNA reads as TGTGCCAGCAGCTTAGGGGCGAGGGATGAGCAGTTCTTC. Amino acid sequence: CASSLGARDEQFF. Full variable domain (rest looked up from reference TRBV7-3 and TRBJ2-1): GAGVSQTPSNKVTEKGKYVELRCDPISGHTALYWYRQSLGQGPEFLIYFQGTGAADDSGLPNDRFFAVRPEGSVSTLKIQRTERGDSAVYLCASSLGARDEQFFGPGTRLTVL.

CDR3 protein: CSARDPRMNTEAFF. DNA of the CDR3: TGCAGTGCTAGAGATCCCAGAATGAACACTGAAGCTTTCTTT. V and J are TRBV20-1 and TRBJ1-1; D gene uncertain. The V gene lost 0 bases and the J gene lost 0 bases, with 8 bases spanning the gap. The germline gives CDR1 DFQATT, CDR2 SNEGSKA (reference sequence). The CDR3 covers 14 residues.

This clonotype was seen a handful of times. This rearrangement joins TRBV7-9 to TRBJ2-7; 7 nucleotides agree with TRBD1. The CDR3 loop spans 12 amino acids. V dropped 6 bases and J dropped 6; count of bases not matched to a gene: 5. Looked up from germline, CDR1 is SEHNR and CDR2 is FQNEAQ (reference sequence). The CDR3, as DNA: TGTGCCAGCAGACAGGGGTTCGGCGAGCAGTACTTC. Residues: CASRQGFGEQYF.

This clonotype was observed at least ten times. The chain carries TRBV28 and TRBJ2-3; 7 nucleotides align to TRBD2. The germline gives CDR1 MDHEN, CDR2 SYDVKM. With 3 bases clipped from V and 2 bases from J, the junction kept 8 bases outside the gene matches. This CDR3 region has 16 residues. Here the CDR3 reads CASSLAGGRHTDTQYF. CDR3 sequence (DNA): TGTGCCAGCAGTTTGGCCGGGGGGAGACACACAGATACGCAGTATTTT. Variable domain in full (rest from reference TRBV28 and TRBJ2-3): DVKVTQSSRYLVKRTGEKVFLECVQDMDHENMFWYRQDPGLGLRLIYFSYDVKMKEKGDIPEGYSVSREKKERFSLILESASTNQTSMYLCASSLAGGRHTDTQYFGPGTRLTVL.